This T cell receptor beta chain appears in the sequencing data of a study of radiotherapy plus CTLA-4 blockade in lung cancer. Study conclusions and caveats: In blood, tumor-derived TCR clones expanded after radiotherapy plus ipilimumab.

CDR3 length: 13 residues. Trimming removed 5 bases from V and 4 bases from J; junction bases left unmatched: 4. The germline CDR1 and CDR2 sequences are SGHAT and FQNNGV. With respect to this clone: Its antigen is undetermined.

Method: immunoSEQ multiplex PCR; TCRdb's copy keeps in-frame clones and lacks some. In the table there are about 59,000 clones, around 74% of which are singletons. The chain couples TRBV11-2 to TRBJ1-2, with 7 bases identical to TRBD1. This sequence was found in a human donor with non-small cell lung cancer whose response to radiotherapy plus ipilimumab could not be evaluated. This sample comprised peripheral blood, obtained from a patient treated with radiotherapy plus ipilimumab. The CDR3 coding sequence is TGTGCCAGCAGCCCGACAGGGCCCTATGGCTACACCTTC. Its translation is CASSPTGPYGYTF.